The rows below give T cell receptor beta chains drawn from one sample of a study of T cells in Graves' hyperthyroidism and ophthalmopathy. MiXCR was run by TCRdb on the multiplex PCR reads, yielding one entry per CDR3 protein. The data hold around 700,000 distinct CDR3 sequences, with about 19% observed a single time. The material sequenced was blood. Receptors originate from a woman between 50 and 59 years old with Graves' hyperthyroidism that later progressed to Graves' ophthalmopathy. Each CDR3 is given with its conserved first and last residue. The D gene is left open where the match is weak. Expanded clones are given a class, and other clones once, few, many or no size at all.

>TRBD2|TRBJ2-1|many|TRBV24-1
TGTGCCACCAGTGACCGTTCCGGGACTAGCGCACTGAATGAGCAGTTCTTC
CATSDRSGTSALNEQFF
>NA|TRBJ1-1|few|TRBV20-1
TGCAGTGCTGGAGGTCCGATTGAAGCTTTCTTT
CSAGGPIEAFF
>NA|TRBJ2-3|NA|TRBV3-1
TGTGCCAGCAGCCAAGACAGGGGGGGGGATACGCAGTATTTT
CASSQDRGGDTQYF
>NA|TRBJ2-7|many|TRBV7-9
TGTGCCAGCAGCTTATCGTTTCCCCGCTACGAGCAGTACTTC
CASSLSFPRYEQYF
>NA|TRBJ2-3|NA|TRBV15
TGTGCCACCAGCAACATGGTCCTCCCAGATACGCAGTATTTT
CATSNMVLPDTQYF
>NA|TRBJ2-7|few|TRBV20-1
TGCAGTGCCCCGGCCCCCGCCAGCTACGAGCAGTACTTC
CSAPAPASYEQYF
>NA|TRBJ1-3|many|TRBV7-2
TGTGCCAGCAGCTTATCCTCAGGGAACTCTGGAAACACCATATATTTT
CASSLSSGNSGNTIYF
>NA|TRBJ1-2|many|TRBV6-1
TGTGCCAGCAACAAAGGAAGGGCGTATGGCTACACCTTC
CASNKGRAYGYTF
>TRBD1|TRBJ2-1|many|TRBV5-5
TGTGCCAGCAGCTTTTTACCCGACAGGGCTGCGGCCAATGAGCAGTTCTTC
CASSFLPDRAAANEQFF
>NA|TRBJ1-4|few|TRBV5-1
TGCGCCAGCAGCCAGACAGGTTCTAATGAAAAACTGTTTTTT
CASSQTGSNEKLFF
>NA|TRBJ1-6|few|TRBV11-2
TGTGCCAGCAGCCCTCCCCTAACAACCTATTCACCCCTCCACTTT
CASSPPLTTYSPLHF
>NA|TRBJ1-1|NA|TRBV19
TGTGCCAGTATTCATCATAGGGACGGCACTGAAGCTTTCTTT
CASIHHRDGTEAFF
>TRBD1|TRBJ1-1|NA|TRBV5-1
TGCGCCAGCAGCTTGACAGGGGGCGCTCCCCGCGGGAACACTGAAGCTTTCTTT
CASSLTGGAPRGNTEAFF
>NA|TRBJ1-2|NA|TRBV18
TGTGCCAGCTCACCAGGGATAGAGAAATATGGCTACACCTTC
CASSPGIEKYGYTF
>TRBD2|TRBJ2-3|NA|TRBV6-1
TGTGCCAGCAGTATAGCCCTCTTTATAGCGGGGGGGACAGATTCGCAGTATTTT
CASSIALFIAGGTDSQYF
>NA|TRBJ2-1|NA|TRBV5-5
TGTGCCAGCAGCTTGGAGGCAGGGGGGCAGCTCTTC
CASSLEAGGQLF
>NA|TRBJ1-2|many|TRBV29-1
TGCAGCGCCCCAGCTAACTATGGCTACACCTTC
CSAPANYGYTF
>NA|TRBJ1-1|many|TRBV5-1
TGCGCCAGCAGCTTTAGTCCCGGTCAGGGGAACACTGAAGCTTTCTTT
CASSFSPGQGNTEAFF
>NA|TRBJ2-2|NA|TRBV6-8
TGTGCCAGCAGTTACCGGGCTACCACCGGGGAGCTGTTTTTT
CASSYRATTGELFF
>NA|TRBJ2-3|NA|TRBV19
TGTGCCAGTAGTATAGATCTTGGGGGGCAAGCAGATACGCAGTATTTT
CASSIDLGGQADTQYF
>TRBD1|TRBJ1-2|many|TRBV11-2
TGTGCCAGCAGCACAGTGGGACAGGGGTATGGCTACACCTTC
CASSTVGQGYGYTF
>TRBD1|TRBJ1-6|many|TRBV20-1
TGCAGTGCCCTTCCGGGACAGGGACTGTCACCCCTCCACTTT
CSALPGQGLSPLHF
>NA|TRBJ1-1|NA|TRBV6-4
TGTGCCAGCAGACCCTTTGAGGGGTCGGAGAACACTGAAGCTTTCTTT
CASRPFEGSENTEAFF
>NA|TRBJ1-4|NA|TRBV6-9
TGTGCCAGCAGTTTCGGGGCAGGGTTTAATGAAAAACTGTTTTTT
CASSFGAGFNEKLFF
>NA|TRBJ2-2|many|TRBV30
TGTGCCTGGGCTCTAGATCTAAGGGCCGGGGAGCTGTTTTTT
CAWALDLRAGELFF
>TRBD2|TRBJ2-7|many|TRBV20-1
TGCAGTGCTAGAGATCCCAGCGGGGGCACCTACGAGCAGTACTTC
CSARDPSGGTYEQYF
>TRBD2|TRBJ2-3|many|TRBV18
TGTGCCAGCTCACCACTACTAGCGGGGGGGCAAGATACGCAGTATTTT
CASSPLLAGGQDTQYF
>TRBD1|TRBJ2-5|NA|TRBV5-6
TGTGCCAGCAGCTTGGAGCAGGGGGAATGGTATGGAGAGACCCAGTACTTC
CASSLEQGEWYGETQYF
>TRBD1|TRBJ1-1|few|TRBV19
TGTGCCAGTACGGTCCGGACAGGGCTGAACACTGAAGCTTTCTTT
CASTVRTGLNTEAFF
>NA|TRBJ2-5|NA|TRBV3-1
TGTGCCAGCACCGCACCGGGGATGGGAAAGACCCAGTACTTC
CASTAPGMGKTQYF
>NA|TRBJ2-7|many|TRBV11-2
TGTGCCAGCAGCTCAGGCGGGGTAACGTACGAGCAGTACTTC
CASSSGGVTYEQYF